The 20 T cell receptor beta chains presented below share a single source sample, sequenced in a study of high-grade serous ovarian cancer treatment subgroups (dated by TCRdb to the early 2020s). Library preparation used the immunoSEQ multiplex PCR assay. As stored in TCRdb, this immuneACCESS dataset retains in-frame rearrangements with V and J assigned. A fraction of the clones does not appear; measured against another copy, unresolved V genes explain less than half of the discrepancy, and the remainder lacks a known reason. The sample table shows about 18,000 clones, and about 68% are seen once. 5.5% to 7% of the sample lies in the top ten. Collection of tumor samples took place before definitive surgery or chemotherapy. The sequencing sample was made of tumor tissue. The receptors shown here come from a human donor with high-grade serous ovarian cancer.

This rearrangement joins TRBV6-6 to TRBJ1-1; D is unresolved. The CDR3 length is 14 residues. Trimming shortened V by 0 bases and J by 0 bases, and 5 bases separated the two germline ends. The germline V gene has CDR1 MNHNY and CDR2 SVGAGI (reference sequence). The CDR3 DNA reads TGTGCCAGCAGTTACTCGGAAGTGAACACTGAAGCTTTCTTT. Translation: CASSYSEVNTEAFF.

This clone occurred a few times. The chain uses TRBV7-9 and TRBJ2-2, with TRBD2 matching 7 bases. CDR1 SEHNR and CDR2 FQNEAQ come from the germline V gene (reference sequence). Losses at the gene ends were 6 bases for V and 5 bases for J; bases not matched to a gene: 9. The CDR3 is 15 residues long. The CDR3 nucleotides are TGTGCCAGCAGTAGTCCAGGACTAGAAACCGGGGAGCTGTTTTTT. Translating gives CASSSPGLETGELFF.

The chain recombines TRBV7-9 with TRBJ2-3, with TRBD2 matching 10 bases. Germline lookup yields CDR1 SEHNR and CDR2 FQNEAQ (reference sequence). Unmatched junction bases numbered 5, after V lost 1 base and J lost 1 base. The CDR3 runs to 17 residues. The DNA for the CDR3 is TGTGCCAGCAGCTTAGGGCTAGCGGGAGACCGCACAGATACGCAGTATTTT. This translates into CASSLGLAGDRTDTQYF.

The chain recombines TRBV19 with TRBJ2-2; 10 bases are a match to TRBD2. V shed 6 bases, J shed 6 bases, and the junction held 7 bases outside the gene matches. Germline lookup yields CDR1 LNHDA and CDR2 SQIVND (reference sequence). The CDR3 spans 15 residues. CDR3 loop: CASSKNGLAAGELFF. Written as DNA, the CDR3 is TGTGCCAGTAGCAAAAACGGACTAGCGGCCGGGGAGCTGTTTTTT.

The CDR3 spells CAWSVRGRNSYNSPLHF. CDR3 coding DNA: TGTGCCTGGAGTGTACGGGGCAGAAACTCCTATAATTCACCCCTCCACTTT. V is TRBV30 and J is TRBJ1-6; D is possibly TRBD1 (5 bases). The CDR3 contains 17 residues. The germline V gene has CDR1 GTSNPN and CDR2 SVGIG (reference sequence). Trimming took off 0 bases at V and 0 bases at J, with 12 bases between the two ends.

The chain has TRBV28 and TRBJ2-2, with TRBD2 matching over 12 bases. The V gene's germline CDR1 is MDHEN and CDR2 SYDVKM. This CDR3 contains 17 residues. The J segment lost 3 bases and the V segment lost 2 bases, leaving 4 bases of the junction unmatched. In DNA, the CDR3 is TGTGCCAGCAGTTTAGCACTAGCGGGAGGATACACCGGGGAGCTGTTTTTT. Its translation is CASSLALAGGYTGELFF.

The CDR3 sequence is CASSQDPGAGGARGYTF. Written as DNA, the CDR3 is TGCGCCAGCAGCCAAGATCCCGGCGCAGGGGGCGCACGGGGCTACACCTTC. J is TRBJ1-2 and V is TRBV4-1; TRBD1 matches 8 bases. The CDR3 is made up of 17 amino acids. The trim removed 0 bases at V and 8 bases at J, leaving 14 bases unmatched. Germline V gene sequence: CDR1 MGHRA, CDR2 YSYEKL.

The V and J genes are TRBV5-1 and TRBJ2-3, with D unclear. V lost 0 bases, J lost 4 bases, and 6 bases lay in between. Germline CDR1 reads SGHRS; CDR2 reads YFSETQ. This CDR3 is 13 amino acids long. Here the CDR3 reads CASSLAVADTQYF. The CDR3 DNA is TGCGCCAGCAGCTTGGCAGTTGCAGATACGCAGTATTTT.

This clone was seen more than once but under ten times. This rearrangement joins TRBV7-2 to TRBJ1-5; D gene ambiguous. CDR1 is SGHTA, CDR2 FQGNSA, per germline. The CDR3 consists of 13 residues. Trimming removed 0 bases at V and 5 bases at J, with 5 bases between. CDR3 DNA: TGTGCCAGCAGCTTAGCGTGGGATCAGCCCCAGCATTTT. It encodes CASSLAWDQPQHF.

The chain recombines TRBV7-6 with TRBJ2-2; TRBD2 matches at 10 bases. There are 16 residues in the CDR3. Germline CDR1 SGHVS, CDR2 FNYEAQ. Trimming removed 1 base from V and 4 bases from J; junction bases left unmatched: 3. DNA for the CDR3: TGTGCCAGCAGCTTAGACAGCGGGAGGGCCACCGGGGAGCTGTTTTTT. Amino acids: CASSLDSGRATGELFF. The full variable domain, in which reference TRBV7-6 and TRBJ2-2 provide the parts outside the CDR3, is GAGVSQSPRYKVTKRGQDVALRCDPISGHVSLYWYRQALGQGPEFLTYFNYEAQQDKSGLPNDRFSAERPEGSISTLTIQRTEQRDSAMYRCASSLDSGRATGELFFGEGSRLTVL.

This clone has a handful of counts. The V call is TRBV14, the J call TRBJ2-7; 15 bases fit TRBD2. The ends lost 0 bases at V and 5 bases at J; junction bases unmatched: 5. The V gene's germline CDR1 is SGHDN and CDR2 FVKESK. CDR3 length: 17 residues. The CDR3 DNA reads as TGTGCCAGCAGCCAAGATCTAGGACTAGCGGGAGGGCACGAGCAGTACTTC. Translating it yields CASSQDLGLAGGHEQYF.

This clone has a handful of counts. The gene calls are TRBV30 and TRBJ1-2, with D tentatively TRBD1 (5 bases). Per the germline V gene, CDR1 is GTSNPN and CDR2 is SVGIG (reference sequence). The V end lost 2 bases, the J end lost 2 bases, and 9 bases lay between the germline ends. The CDR3 has 13 residues. CDR3 region: CAWSPGTNYGYTF. DNA for the CDR3: TGTGCCTGGAGTCCCGGGACCAACTATGGCTACACCTTC. The entire variable domain, with the rest obtained from reference TRBV30 and TRBJ1-2, is as follows: SQTIHQWPATLVQPVGSPLSLECTVEGTSNPNLYWYRQAAGRGLQLLFYSVGIGQISSEVPQNLSASRPQDRQFILSSKKLLLSDSGFYLCAWSPGTNYGYTFGSGTRLTVV.

This chain joins TRBV6-5 and TRBJ2-5; tentative D call: TRBD2 (5 bases). Per the germline V gene, CDR1 is MNHEY and CDR2 is SVGAGI. This CDR3 has 13 residues. V shed 0 bases and J shed 5 bases, with 7 bases lying between them. In DNA form, the CDR3 reads TGTGCCAGCAGTTACTCCAGCGGTGAGACCCAGTACTTC. Amino acids: CASSYSSGETQYF.

The chain couples TRBV27 to TRBJ2-1, with D hard to call. The germline V and J ends were trimmed by 4 bases and 8 bases, with 12 bases remaining between them. CDR1 MNHEY and CDR2 SMNVEV come from the germline V gene (reference sequence). The CDR3 spans 13 residues. The CDR3 DNA reads TGTGCCAGCAGTTCCGCGAGAGTCCATGAGCAGTTCTTC. This translates into CASSSARVHEQFF.

This chain uses TRBV7-9 with TRBJ2-7; perhaps D is TRBD1 or TRBD2 (5 bases each). V was clipped by 4 bases and J by 6 bases, with 7 bases between them. The CDR3 has 11 amino acids. Germline CDR1 is SEHNR and CDR2 is FQNEAQ (reference sequence). CDR3 in amino acids: CASSSGGEQYF. The DNA of the CDR3 is TGTGCCAGCAGCTCTGGGGGCGAGCAGTACTTC.

There are a few counts of this clone. V usage is TRBV28 and J usage is TRBJ2-7; 11 bases fit TRBD1. Germline CDR1 is MDHEN and CDR2 is SYDVKM. CDR3 size: 16 residues. The V segment lost 4 bases and the J segment 3 bases; nucleotides outside the gene matches: 8. The CDR3 region is CASSSYGTGGDYEQYF. CDR3 DNA: TGTGCCAGCAGTTCATACGGGACAGGGGGTGACTACGAGCAGTACTTC.

This clone showed up just once. The sample contains more than one DNA sequence encoding this CDR3. This chain uses TRBV7-3 with TRBJ1-1, with 9 nucleotides matching TRBD1. This CDR3 is built from 15 residues. Germline loops: CDR1 SGHTA, CDR2 FQGTGA. With 5 bases clipped from V and 3 bases from J, the junction kept 7 bases outside the gene matches. CDR3 coding DNA: TGTGCCAGCAGCCTGACAGGGGGGTCCGACACTGAAGCTTTCTTT. It yields the protein CASSLTGGSDTEAFF.

The chain links TRBV18 to TRBJ2-1; no reliable D call. The germline CDR1 and CDR2 sequences are KGHSH and LQKENI. Trimming removed 0 bases at V and 10 bases at J, with 7 bases between. The CDR3 loop spans 12 amino acids. The CDR3 spells CASSPPEREQFF. CDR3 DNA sequence: TGTGCCAGCTCACCACCGGAGCGAGAGCAGTTCTTC.

The rearrangement joins TRBV11-2 to TRBJ1-1; D is undetermined. Germline assignment: CDR1 SGHAT and CDR2 FQNNGV. The CDR3 extends over 15 amino acids. Trimming pared 0 bases from V and 1 base from J, leaving 9 bases between. In DNA, the CDR3 is TGTGCCAGCAGCTTAGAACGGACTGCGAACACTGAAGCTTTCTTT. This encodes CASSLERTANTEAFF.

This clone was recorded once. V is TRBV11-3 and J is TRBJ2-5; a possible D gene is TRBD2 (6 bases). Germline V lookup: CDR1 SGHNT, CDR2 YENEEA. This CDR3 is 14 amino acids long. Trimming removed 4 bases from V and 7 bases from J, with 16 bases in between. The CDR3 DNA reads TGTGCCAGCAGCTCGAGGGACTTTAAAGGGACCCAGTACTTC. This sequence encodes CASSSRDFKGTQYF.